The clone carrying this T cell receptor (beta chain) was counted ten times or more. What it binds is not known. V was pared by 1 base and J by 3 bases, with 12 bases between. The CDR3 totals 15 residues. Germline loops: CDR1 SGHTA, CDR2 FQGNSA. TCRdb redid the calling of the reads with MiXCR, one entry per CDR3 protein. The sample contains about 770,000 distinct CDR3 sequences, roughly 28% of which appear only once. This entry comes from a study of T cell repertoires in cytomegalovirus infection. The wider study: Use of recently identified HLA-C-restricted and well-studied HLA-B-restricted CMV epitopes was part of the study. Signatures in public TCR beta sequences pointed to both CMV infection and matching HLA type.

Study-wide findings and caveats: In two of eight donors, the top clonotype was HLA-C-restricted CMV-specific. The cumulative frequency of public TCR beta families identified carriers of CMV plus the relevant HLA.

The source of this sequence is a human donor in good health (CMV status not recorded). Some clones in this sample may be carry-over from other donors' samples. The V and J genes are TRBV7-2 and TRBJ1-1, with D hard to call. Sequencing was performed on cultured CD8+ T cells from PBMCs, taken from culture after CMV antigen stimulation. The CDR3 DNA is TGTGCCAGCAGCTTAGGGATGGGGTTGTACACTGAAGCTTTCTTT. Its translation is CASSLGMGLYTEAFF. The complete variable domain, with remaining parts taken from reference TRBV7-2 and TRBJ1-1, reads GAGVSQSPSNKVTEKGKDVELRCDPISGHTALYWYRQSLGQGLEFLIYFQGNSAPDKSGLPSDRFSAERTGGSVSTLTIQRTQQEDSAVYLCASSLGMGLYTEAFFGQGTRLTVV.